This record covers a single T cell receptor beta chain. Per the study methods: Amplification with reference gene primers provided the estimates of nucleated cell counts. Sequenced by immunoSEQ multiplex PCR; TCRdb stores in-frame clones only, minus some. D and trimming come from the DNA, and the V and J calls and clone size come from that table. The table lists some 160,000 clones, 85% to 90% of them singletons. The CDR3 length is 15 residues. J lost 3 bases, V lost 3 bases, and 3 bases had no gene match. CDR1 is SGHNT and CDR2 is YENEEA in the germline V gene. This specimen comes from a study of blood T cell repertoires in COVID-19. Membership in each cohort depended on participant-reported clinical history. Recovered status in Cohort 3 required two negative PCRs, clearance, or symptom resolution.

The chain links TRBV11-3 to TRBJ1-3; 9 nucleotides line up with TRBD1. The sample taken for sequencing was PBMCs or T cells enriched from blood (not recorded which). This receptor was taken from a woman between 50 and 59 years old who had recovered from COVID-19. Written as DNA, the CDR3 is TGTGCCAGCAGCTTGGGGACAGGGTATGGAAACACCATATATTTT. Its translation is CASSLGTGYGNTIYF. The full variable domain, its missing parts supplied by reference TRBV11-3 and TRBJ1-3, is EAGVVQSPRYKIIEKKQPVAFWCNPISGHNTLYWYLQNLGQGPELLIRYENEEAVDDSQLPKDRFSAERLKGVDSTLKIQPAELGDSAVYLCASSLGTGYGNTIYFGEGSWLTVV.